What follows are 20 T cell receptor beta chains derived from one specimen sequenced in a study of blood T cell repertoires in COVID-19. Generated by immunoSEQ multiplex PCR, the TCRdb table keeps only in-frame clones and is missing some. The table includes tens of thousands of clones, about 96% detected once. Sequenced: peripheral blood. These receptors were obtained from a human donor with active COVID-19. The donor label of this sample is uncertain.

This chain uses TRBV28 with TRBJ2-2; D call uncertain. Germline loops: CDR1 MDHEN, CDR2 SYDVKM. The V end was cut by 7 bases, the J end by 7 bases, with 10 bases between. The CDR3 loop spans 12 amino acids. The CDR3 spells CASTVRGGELFF. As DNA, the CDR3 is TGTGCCAGCACCGTGAGAGGCGGGGAGCTGTTTTTT. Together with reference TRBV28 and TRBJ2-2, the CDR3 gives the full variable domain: DVKVTQSSRYLVKRTGEKVFLECVQDMDHENMFWYRQDPGLGLRLIYFSYDVKMKEKGDIPEGYSVSREKKERFSLILESASTNQTSMYLCASTVRGGELFFGEGSRLTVL.

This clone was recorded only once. In nucleotides, the CDR3 is TGTGCCACCAGTGTTCAGGGACACTACGAGCAGTACTTC. It codes for CATSVQGHYEQYF. This chain links TRBV24-1 with TRBJ2-7; maybe TRBD1 (6 bases). The CDR3 loop spans 13 amino acids. V was pared by 5 bases and J by 3 bases, with 10 bases between. Germline CDR1 KGHDR, CDR2 SFDVKD.

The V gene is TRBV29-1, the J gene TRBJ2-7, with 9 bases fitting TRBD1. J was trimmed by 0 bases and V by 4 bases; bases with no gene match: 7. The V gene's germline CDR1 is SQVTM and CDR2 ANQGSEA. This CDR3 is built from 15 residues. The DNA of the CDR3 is TGCAGCGTTGCACAGGGGGCTGAGAGCTCCTACGAGCAGTACTTC. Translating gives CSVAQGAESSYEQYF.

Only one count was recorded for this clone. CDR3: CSGRDTAKNIQYF. DNA for the CDR3: TGCAGCGGTCGGGACACAGCAAAAAACATTCAGTACTTC. The gene calls are TRBV29-1 and TRBJ2-4; tentatively, D is TRBD1 (6 bases). Germline loops: CDR1 SQVTM, CDR2 ANQGSEA. V was clipped by 7 bases and J by 4 bases, with 14 bases between them. This CDR3 is built from 13 residues.

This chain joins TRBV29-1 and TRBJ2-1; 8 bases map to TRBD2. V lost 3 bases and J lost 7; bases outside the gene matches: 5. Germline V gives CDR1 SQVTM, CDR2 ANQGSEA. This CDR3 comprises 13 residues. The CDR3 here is CSVEGGRNNEQFF. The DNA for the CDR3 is TGCAGCGTTGAGGGCGGGAGGAATAATGAGCAGTTCTTC.

CDR3 bases: TGTGCCAGCAGTTTCGGCGGCCGAGAGACCCAGTACTTC. Protein: CASSFGGRETQYF. The V and J genes are TRBV6-2 or TRBV6-3 and TRBJ2-5; no firm D call. Germline CDR1 reads MNHEY; CDR2 reads SVGEGT. The CDR3 is made up of 13 amino acids. The V end lost 4 bases, the J end lost 4 bases, and 10 bases lay between the germline ends.

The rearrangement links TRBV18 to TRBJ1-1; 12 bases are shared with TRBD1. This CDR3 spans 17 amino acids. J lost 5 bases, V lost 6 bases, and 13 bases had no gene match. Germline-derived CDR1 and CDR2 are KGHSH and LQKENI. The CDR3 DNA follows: TGTGCCAGCTCCCGATCCGGGACAGGGGGCGCGGGGACTGAAGCTTTCTTT. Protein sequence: CASSRSGTGGAGTEAFF.

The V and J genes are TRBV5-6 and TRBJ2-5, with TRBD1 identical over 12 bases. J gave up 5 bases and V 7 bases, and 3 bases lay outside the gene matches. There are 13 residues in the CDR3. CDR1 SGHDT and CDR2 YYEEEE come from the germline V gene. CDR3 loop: CASGTGGGETQYF. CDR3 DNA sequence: TGTGCCAGCGGGACAGGGGGCGGGGAGACCCAGTACTTC.

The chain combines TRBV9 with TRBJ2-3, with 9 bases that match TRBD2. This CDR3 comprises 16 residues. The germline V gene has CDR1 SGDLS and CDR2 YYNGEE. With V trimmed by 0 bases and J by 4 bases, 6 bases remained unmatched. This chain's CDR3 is CASSVGSSGISDTQYF. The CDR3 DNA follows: TGTGCCAGCAGCGTAGGCTCTAGCGGGATCTCAGATACGCAGTATTTT.

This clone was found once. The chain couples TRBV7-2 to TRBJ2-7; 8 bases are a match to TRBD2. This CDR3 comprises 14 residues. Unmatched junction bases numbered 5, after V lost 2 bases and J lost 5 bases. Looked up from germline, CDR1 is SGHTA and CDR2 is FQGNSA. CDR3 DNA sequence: TGTGCCAGCAGCTTACCCGGGAGGGCCGACGAGCAGTACTTC. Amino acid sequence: CASSLPGRADEQYF.

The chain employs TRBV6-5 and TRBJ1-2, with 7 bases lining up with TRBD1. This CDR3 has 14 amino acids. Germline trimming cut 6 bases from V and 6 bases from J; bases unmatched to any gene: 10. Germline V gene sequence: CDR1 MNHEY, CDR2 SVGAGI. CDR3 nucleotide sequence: TGTGCCAGCAGCCGACAGGGCGTCATTCATGGCTACACCTTC. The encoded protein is CASSRQGVIHGYTF.

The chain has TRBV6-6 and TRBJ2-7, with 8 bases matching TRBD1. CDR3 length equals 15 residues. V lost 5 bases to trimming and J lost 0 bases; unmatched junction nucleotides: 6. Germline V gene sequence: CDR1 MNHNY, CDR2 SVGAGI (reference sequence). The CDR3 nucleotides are TGTGCCAGCAGTCCCCCCGGGACAGGCTCCTACGAGCAGTACTTC. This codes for CASSPPGTGSYEQYF.

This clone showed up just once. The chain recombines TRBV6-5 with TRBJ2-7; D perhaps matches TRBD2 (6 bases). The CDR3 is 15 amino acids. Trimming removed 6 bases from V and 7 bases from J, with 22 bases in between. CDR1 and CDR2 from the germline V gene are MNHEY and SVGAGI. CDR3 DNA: TGTGCCAGCAGAGACTCTGCCCGGGGGTTGGGTGAGCAGTACTTC. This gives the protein CASRDSARGLGEQYF.

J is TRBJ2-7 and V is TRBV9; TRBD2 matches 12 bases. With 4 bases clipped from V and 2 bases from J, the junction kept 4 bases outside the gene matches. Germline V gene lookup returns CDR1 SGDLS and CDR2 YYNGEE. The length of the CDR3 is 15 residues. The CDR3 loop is CASSLGLAGTYEQYF. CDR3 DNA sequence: TGTGCCAGCAGCCTTGGACTAGCGGGGACCTACGAGCAGTACTTC.

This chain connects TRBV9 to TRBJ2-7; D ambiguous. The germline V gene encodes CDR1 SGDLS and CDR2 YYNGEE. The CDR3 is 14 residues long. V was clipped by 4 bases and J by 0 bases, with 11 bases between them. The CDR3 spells CASSPGEFSYEQYF. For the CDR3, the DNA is TGTGCCAGCAGCCCCGGAGAATTCTCCTACGAGCAGTACTTC. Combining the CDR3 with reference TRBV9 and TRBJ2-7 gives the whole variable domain DSGVTQTPKHLITATGQRVTLRCSPRSGDLSVYWYQQSLDQGLQFLIQYYNGEERAKGNILERFSAQQFPDLHSELNLSSLELGDSALYFCASSPGEFSYEQYFGPGTRLTVT.

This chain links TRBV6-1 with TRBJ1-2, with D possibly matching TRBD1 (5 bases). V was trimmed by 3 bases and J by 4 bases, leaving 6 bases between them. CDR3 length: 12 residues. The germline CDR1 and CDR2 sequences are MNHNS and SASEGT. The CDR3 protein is CASSDQGYGYTF. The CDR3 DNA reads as TGTGCCAGCAGTGACCAGGGCTATGGCTACACCTTC.

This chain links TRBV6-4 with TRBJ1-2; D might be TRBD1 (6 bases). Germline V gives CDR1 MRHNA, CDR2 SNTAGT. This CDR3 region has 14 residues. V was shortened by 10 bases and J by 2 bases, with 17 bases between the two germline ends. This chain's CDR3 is CANRQDSPNYGYTF. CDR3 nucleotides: TGTGCCAACAGACAGGACAGCCCAAACTATGGCTACACCTTC.

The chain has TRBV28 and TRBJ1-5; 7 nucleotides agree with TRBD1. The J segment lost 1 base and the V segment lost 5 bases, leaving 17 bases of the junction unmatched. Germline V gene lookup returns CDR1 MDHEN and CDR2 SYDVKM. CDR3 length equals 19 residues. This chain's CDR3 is CASSPSGTVYPHSNQPQHF. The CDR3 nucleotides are TGTGCCAGCAGTCCCTCAGGGACAGTCTATCCCCACAGCAATCAGCCCCAGCATTTT.

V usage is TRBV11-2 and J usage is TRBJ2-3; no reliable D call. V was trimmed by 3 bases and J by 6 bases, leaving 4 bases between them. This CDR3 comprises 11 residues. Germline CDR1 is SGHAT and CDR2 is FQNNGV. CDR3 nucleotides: TGTGCCAGCAGCTTCGGGGATACGCAGTATTTT. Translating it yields CASSFGDTQYF.

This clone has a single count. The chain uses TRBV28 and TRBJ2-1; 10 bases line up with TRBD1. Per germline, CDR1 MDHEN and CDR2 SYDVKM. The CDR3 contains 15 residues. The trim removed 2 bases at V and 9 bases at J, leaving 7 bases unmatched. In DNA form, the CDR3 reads TGTGCCAGCAGTTTAGGGACAGGGGTACGGGGTGAGCAGTTCTTC. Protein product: CASSLGTGVRGEQFF. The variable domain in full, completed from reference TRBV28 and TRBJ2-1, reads DVKVTQSSRYLVKRTGEKVFLECVQDMDHENMFWYRQDPGLGLRLIYFSYDVKMKEKGDIPEGYSVSREKKERFSLILESASTNQTSMYLCASSLGTGVRGEQFFGPGTRLTVL.